Listed below are T cell receptor beta chains from one sample, sequenced in a study of spatial heterogeneity in lung cancer. One entry per CDR3 protein results from TCRdb running MiXCR on the 5' RACE reads. The repertoire consists of around 15,000 distinct CDR3 sequences, with almost 8% occurring once and the leading ten covering around 33%. This material consisted of PBMCs, taken at surgery. The receptors stem from a female donor with early-stage non-small cell lung cancer. The conserved cysteine and the conserved F or W are not part of the CDR3 here.

v_call	j_call	cdr3_aa
TRBV27	TRBJ1-1	ASSLWGGANTEAF
TRBV19	TRBJ2-7	ASSIVIGAYEQY
TRBV27	TRBJ1-6	ASSIGAAYNSPLH
TRBV7-2	TRBJ2-7	ASSLRGGQGKSWYEQY
TRBV29-1	TRBJ1-1	SVEDHGGMNTEAF
TRBV18	TRBJ2-6	VSSSEGTASSGANVLT
TRBV12-3/TRBV12-4	TRBJ2-5	ASSDGTSGGETQY
TRBV4-3	TRBJ1-2	ASSRGTGEGTYGYT
TRBV6-6	TRBJ2-7	ASSQPGQSTKQY
TRBV25-1	TRBJ1-3	ASSDPGALSGNTIY
TRBV20-1	TRBJ2-5	SASFRGGVGETQY
TRBV19	TRBJ1-5	ASSPMTVSNQPQH
TRBV6-5	TRBJ2-2	ASSYVLAGGRYTGELF
TRBV7-2	TRBJ2-5	ASSSLGGGTRETQY
TRBV23-1	TRBJ2-7	ASSQSTFNRQGGSYEQY
TRBV7-2	TRBJ2-3	ASSKGTGGGADTQY
TRBV30	TRBJ2-3	AWSVGGGPTDTQY
TRBV7-2	TRBJ2-7	ASSTRTSGRAGEQY
TRBV6-5	TRBJ1-1	ASSRTVNTEAF
TRBV7-9	TRBJ1-1	ASSQGVPNTEAF
TRBV3-1	TRBJ1-2	ASSQGLAANYGYT
TRBV11-2	TRBJ1-2	ASSPLTGTGNGYT
TRBV7-2	TRBJ2-5	ASSRLAGALQETQY
TRBV27	TRBJ2-7	ASSGGGPYEQY
TRBV6-5	TRBJ1-1	ASSSDRGGNTEAF
TRBV28	TRBJ2-1	ASSPYNEQF
TRBV7-9	TRBJ2-1	ASSPPSGRGLEQF
TRBV7-2	TRBJ2-7	ASTWEVRYEQY
TRBV28	TRBJ1-4	ASSFGGWGEKLF
TRBV3-1	TRBJ2-7	ASSLHASGTSGSSYEQY
TRBV9	TRBJ2-5	ASSVDGVGETQY
TRBV5-4	TRBJ1-2	ASSVDLGGYGYT
TRBV21-1	TRBJ2-3	ATIRGTDTQY
TRBV4-3	TRBJ2-5	ASSQDSGGVATQY
TRBV7-7	TRBJ2-5	ASSFGTGGLETQY
TRBV7-6	TRBJ2-7	ASSSPGQGNYEQY
TRBV11-2	TRBJ2-1	ASSLGESNEQF
TRBV20-1	TRBJ2-7	SANDRDSYEQY
TRBV5-5	TRBJ2-1	ASSLVPQGDNEQF
TRBV27	TRBJ1-6	ASSWGGLDSPLH
TRBV12-5	TRBJ2-5	ASGSDRGEGETQY
TRBV18	TRBJ2-7	ASSPPGTPDYEQY